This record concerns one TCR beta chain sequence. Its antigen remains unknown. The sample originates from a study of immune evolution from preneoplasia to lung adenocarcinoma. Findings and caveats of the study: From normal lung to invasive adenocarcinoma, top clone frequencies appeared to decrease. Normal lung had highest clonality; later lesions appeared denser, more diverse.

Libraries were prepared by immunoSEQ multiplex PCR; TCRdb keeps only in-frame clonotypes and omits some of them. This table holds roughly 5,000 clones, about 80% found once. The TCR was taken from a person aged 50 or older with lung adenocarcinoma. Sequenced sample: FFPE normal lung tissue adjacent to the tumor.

The DNA for the CDR3 is TGCAGCGTTGACTGGGGCGCGGGGAATGAGCAGTTCTTC. This encodes CSVDWGAGNEQFF. This sequence joins TRBV29-1 and TRBJ2-1; D may be TRBD2 (6 bases). Germline CDR1 and CDR2: SQVTM and ANQGSEA. The ends were cut back, 3 bases at V and 7 bases at J, with 13 bases in the middle. This CDR3 spans 13 amino acids.